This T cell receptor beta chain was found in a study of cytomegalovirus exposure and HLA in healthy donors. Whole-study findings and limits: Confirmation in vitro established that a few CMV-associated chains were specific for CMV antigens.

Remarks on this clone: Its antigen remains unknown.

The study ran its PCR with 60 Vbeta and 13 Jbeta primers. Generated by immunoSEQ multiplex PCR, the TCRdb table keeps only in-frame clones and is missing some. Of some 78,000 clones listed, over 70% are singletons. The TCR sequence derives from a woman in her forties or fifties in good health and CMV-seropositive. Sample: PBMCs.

CDR3 loop: CARRTGYNYGYTF. CDR3 DNA: TGTGCCAGGCGCACAGGGTATAACTATGGCTACACCTTC. The rearrangement uses TRBV6-4 and TRBJ1-2, with D perhaps TRBD1 (6 bases). Germline V gene lookup returns CDR1 MRHNA and CDR2 SNTAGT. The V gene lost 9 bases and the J gene lost 1 base, with 12 bases spanning the gap. The CDR3 spans 13 residues.